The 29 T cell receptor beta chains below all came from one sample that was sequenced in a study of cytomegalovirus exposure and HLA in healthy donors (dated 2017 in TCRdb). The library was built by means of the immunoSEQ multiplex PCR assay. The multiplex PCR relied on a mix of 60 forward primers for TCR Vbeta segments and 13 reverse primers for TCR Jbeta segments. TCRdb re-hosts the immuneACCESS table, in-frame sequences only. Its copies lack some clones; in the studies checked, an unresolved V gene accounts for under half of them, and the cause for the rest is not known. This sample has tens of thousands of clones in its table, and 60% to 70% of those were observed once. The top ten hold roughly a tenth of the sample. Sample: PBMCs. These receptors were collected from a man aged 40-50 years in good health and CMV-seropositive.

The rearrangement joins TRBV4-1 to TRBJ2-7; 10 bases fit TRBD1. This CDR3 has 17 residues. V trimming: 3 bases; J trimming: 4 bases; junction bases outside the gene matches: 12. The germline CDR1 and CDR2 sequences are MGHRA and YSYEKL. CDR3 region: CASSHGSGTGVTYEQYF. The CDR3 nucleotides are TGCGCCAGCAGCCACGGGTCCGGGACAGGGGTGACTTACGAGCAGTACTTC.

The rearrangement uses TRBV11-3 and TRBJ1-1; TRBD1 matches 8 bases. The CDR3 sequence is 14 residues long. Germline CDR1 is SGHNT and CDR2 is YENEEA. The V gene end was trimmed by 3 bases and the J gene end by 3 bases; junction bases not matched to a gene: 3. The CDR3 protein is CASSFSTGDTEAFF. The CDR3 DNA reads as TGTGCCAGCAGCTTCTCGACAGGGGACACTGAAGCTTTCTTT.

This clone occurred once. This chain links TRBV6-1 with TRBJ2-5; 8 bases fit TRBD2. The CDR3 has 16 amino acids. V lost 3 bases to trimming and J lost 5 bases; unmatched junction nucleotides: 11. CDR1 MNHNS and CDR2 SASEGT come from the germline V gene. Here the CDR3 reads CASSEFGTRGSETQYF. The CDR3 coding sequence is TGTGCCAGCAGTGAGTTTGGGACTAGAGGTTCTGAGACCCAGTACTTC.

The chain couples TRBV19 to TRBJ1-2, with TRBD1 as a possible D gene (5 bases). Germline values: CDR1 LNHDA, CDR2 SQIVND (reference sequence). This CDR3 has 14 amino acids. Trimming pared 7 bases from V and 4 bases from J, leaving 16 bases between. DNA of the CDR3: TGTGCCAGTACGGTCAGGGCGGACGCCTATGGCTACACCTTC. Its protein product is CASTVRADAYGYTF.

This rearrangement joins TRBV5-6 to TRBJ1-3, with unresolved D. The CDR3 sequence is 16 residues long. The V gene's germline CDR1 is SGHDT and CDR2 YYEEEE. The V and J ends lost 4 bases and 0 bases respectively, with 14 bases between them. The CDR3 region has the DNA TGTGCCAGCAGCCCCGAGGGAGGGTTCTCTGGAAACACCATATATTTT. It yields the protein CASSPEGGFSGNTIYF.

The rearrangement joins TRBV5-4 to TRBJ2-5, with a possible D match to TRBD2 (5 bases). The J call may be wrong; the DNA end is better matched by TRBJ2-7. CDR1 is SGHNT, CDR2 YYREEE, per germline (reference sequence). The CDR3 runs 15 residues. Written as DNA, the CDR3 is TGTGCCAGCAGCTTGGGGACTGGCAGCTCCTACGAGCAGTACTTC. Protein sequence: CASSLGTGSSYEQYF.

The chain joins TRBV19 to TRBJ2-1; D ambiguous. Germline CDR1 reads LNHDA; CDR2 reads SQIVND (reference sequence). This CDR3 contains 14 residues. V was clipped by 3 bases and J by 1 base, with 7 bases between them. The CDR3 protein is CASSIGRSYNEQFF. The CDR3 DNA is TGTGCCAGTAGTATTGGCAGGTCCTACAATGAGCAGTTCTTC.

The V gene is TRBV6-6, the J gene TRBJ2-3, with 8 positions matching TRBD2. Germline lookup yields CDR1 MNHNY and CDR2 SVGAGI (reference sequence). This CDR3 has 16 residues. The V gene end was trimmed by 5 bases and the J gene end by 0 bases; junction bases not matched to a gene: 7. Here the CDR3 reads CASSRTSLYSTDTQYF. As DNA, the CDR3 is TGTGCCAGCAGTCGGACTAGCCTCTATAGCACAGATACGCAGTATTTT.

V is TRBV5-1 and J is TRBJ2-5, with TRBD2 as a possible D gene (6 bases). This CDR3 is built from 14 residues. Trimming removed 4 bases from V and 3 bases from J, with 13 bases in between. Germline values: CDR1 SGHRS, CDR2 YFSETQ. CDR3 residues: CASSPGGGEETQYF. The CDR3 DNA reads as TGCGCCAGCAGCCCTGGTGGAGGGGAAGAGACCCAGTACTTC.

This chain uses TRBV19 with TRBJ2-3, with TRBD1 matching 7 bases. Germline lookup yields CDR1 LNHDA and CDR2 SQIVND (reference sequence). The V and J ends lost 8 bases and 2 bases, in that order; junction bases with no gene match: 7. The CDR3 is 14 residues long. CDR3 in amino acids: CASQRGPYTDTQYF. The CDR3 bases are TGTGCCAGTCAAAGGGGGCCCTACACAGATACGCAGTATTTT.

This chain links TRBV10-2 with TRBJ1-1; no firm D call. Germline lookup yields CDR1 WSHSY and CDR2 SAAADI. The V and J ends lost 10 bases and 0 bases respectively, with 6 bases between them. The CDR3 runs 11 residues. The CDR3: CATSMNTEAFF. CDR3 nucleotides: TGCGCCACCTCTATGAACACTGAAGCTTTCTTT.

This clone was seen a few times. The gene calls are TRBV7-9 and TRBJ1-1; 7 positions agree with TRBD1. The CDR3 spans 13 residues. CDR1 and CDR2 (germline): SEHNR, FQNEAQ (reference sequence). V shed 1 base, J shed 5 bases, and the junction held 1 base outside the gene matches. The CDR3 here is CASSLEQGTEAFF. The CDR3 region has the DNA TGTGCCAGCAGCTTAGAACAGGGGACTGAAGCTTTCTTT.

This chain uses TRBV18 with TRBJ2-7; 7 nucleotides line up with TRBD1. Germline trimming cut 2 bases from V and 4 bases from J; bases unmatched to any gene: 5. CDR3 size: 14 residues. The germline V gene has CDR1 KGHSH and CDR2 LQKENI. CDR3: CASSPEGQSYEQYF. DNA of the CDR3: TGTGCCAGCTCACCAGAGGGACAGTCTTACGAGCAGTACTTC.

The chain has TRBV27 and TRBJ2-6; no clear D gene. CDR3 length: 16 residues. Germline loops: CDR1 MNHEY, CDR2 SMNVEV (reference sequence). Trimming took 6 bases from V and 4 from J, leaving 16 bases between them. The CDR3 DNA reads TGTGCCAGCAGGACAACAGTTGCTCGCGGGGCCAACGTCCTGACTTTC. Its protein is CASRTTVARGANVLTF.

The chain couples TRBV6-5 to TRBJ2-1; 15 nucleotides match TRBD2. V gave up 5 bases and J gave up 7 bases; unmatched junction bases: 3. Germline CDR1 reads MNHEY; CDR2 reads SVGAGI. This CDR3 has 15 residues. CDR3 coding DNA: TGTGCCAGCAGTCGGACTAGCGGGGGGGGTAATGAGCAGTTCTTC. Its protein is CASSRTSGGGNEQFF.

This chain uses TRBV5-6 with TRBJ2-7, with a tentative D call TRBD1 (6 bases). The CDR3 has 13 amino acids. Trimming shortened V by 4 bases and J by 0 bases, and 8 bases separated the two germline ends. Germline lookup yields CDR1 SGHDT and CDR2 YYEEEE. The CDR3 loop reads CASSNRASYEQYF. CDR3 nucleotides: TGTGCCAGCAGCAACAGGGCCTCCTACGAGCAGTACTTC.

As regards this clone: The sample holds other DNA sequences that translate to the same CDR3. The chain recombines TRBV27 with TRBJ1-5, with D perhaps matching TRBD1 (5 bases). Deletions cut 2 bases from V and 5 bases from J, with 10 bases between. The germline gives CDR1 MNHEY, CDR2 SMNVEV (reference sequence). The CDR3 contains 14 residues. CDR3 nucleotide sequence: TGTGCCAGCAGTTTAGCAGGGTTCGATCAGCCCCAGCATTTT. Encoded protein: CASSLAGFDQPQHF.

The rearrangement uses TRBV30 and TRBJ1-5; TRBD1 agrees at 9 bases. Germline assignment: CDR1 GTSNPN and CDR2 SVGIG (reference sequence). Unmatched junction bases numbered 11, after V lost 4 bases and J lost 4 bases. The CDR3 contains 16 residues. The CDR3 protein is CAWNPRSGTGNQPQHF. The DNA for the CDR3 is TGTGCCTGGAACCCGAGATCCGGGACAGGGAATCAGCCCCAGCATTTT.

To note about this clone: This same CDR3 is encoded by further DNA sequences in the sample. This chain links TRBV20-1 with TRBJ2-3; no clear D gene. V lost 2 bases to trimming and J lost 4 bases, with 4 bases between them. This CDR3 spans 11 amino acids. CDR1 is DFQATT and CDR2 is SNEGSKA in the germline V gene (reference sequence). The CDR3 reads CSARLPDTQYF. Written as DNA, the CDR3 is TGCAGTGCTAGACTACCAGATACGCAGTATTTT.

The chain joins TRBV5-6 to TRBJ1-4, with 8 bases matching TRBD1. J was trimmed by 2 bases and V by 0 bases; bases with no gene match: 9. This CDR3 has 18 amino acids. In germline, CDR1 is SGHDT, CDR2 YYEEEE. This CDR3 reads CASSLGWGRQGTNEKLFF. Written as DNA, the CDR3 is TGTGCCAGCAGCTTGGGGTGGGGCCGACAGGGGACTAATGAAAAACTGTTTTTT.

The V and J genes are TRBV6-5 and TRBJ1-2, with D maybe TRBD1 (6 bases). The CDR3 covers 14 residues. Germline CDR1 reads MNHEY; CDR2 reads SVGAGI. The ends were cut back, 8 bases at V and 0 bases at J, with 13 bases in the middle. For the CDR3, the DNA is TGTGCCAGCCTAGCTAGGGGGACTAACTATGGCTACACCTTC. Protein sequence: CASLARGTNYGYTF.

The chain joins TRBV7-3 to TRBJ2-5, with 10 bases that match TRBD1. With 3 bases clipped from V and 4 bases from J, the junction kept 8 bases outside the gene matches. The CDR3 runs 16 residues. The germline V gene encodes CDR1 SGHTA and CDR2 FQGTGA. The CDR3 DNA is TGTGCCAGCAGCTTTGACCGGGACAGGGGCCGAGAGACCCAGTACTTC. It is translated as CASSFDRDRGRETQYF.

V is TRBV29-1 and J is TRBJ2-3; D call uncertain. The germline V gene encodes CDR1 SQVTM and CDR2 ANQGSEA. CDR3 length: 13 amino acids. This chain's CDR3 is CSGWRLSTDTQYF. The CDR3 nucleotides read TGCAGTGGTTGGCGACTTAGCACAGATACGCAGTATTTT.

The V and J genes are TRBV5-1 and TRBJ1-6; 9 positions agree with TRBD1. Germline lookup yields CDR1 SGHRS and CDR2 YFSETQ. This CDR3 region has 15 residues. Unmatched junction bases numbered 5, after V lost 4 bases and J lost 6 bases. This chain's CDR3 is CASSNGQGFNSPLHF. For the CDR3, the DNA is TGCGCCAGCAGCAACGGACAGGGGTTTAATTCACCCCTCCACTTT.

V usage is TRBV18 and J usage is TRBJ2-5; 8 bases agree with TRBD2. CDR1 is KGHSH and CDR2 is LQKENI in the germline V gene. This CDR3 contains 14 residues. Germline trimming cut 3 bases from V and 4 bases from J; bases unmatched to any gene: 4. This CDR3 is CASSPGGARETQYF. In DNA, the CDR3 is TGTGCCAGCTCACCCGGGGGGGCCCGAGAGACCCAGTACTTC. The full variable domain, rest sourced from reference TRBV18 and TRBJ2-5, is NAGVMQNPRHLVRRRGQEARLRCSPMKGHSHVYWYRQLPEEGLKFMVYLQKENIIDESGMPKERFSAEFPKEGPSILRIQQVVRGDSAAYFCASSPGGARETQYFGPGTRLLVL.

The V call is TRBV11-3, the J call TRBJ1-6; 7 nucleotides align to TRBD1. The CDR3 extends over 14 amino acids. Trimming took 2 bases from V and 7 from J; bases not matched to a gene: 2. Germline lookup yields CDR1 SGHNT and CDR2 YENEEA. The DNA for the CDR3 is TGTGCCAGCAGCTTACTGGGACAGAATTCACCCCTCCACTTT. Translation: CASSLLGQNSPLHF.

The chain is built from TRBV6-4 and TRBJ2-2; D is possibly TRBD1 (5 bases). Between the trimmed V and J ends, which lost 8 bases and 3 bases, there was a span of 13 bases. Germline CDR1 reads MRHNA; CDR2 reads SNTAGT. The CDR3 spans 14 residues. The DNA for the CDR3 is TGTGCCAGCCGCCTCAGGGCAGACACCGGGGAGCTGTTTTTT. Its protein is CASRLRADTGELFF.

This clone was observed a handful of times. CDR3 sequence reads: CASSLEDRGEQFF. CDR3 coding DNA: TGTGCCAGCAGCTTAGAAGACAGGGGTGAGCAGTTCTTC. The V and J genes are TRBV7-2 and TRBJ2-1, with 8 positions matching TRBD1. Germline V gives CDR1 SGHTA, CDR2 FQGNSA. V trimming: 1 base; J trimming: 9 bases; junction bases outside the gene matches: 2. The CDR3 loop spans 13 amino acids.

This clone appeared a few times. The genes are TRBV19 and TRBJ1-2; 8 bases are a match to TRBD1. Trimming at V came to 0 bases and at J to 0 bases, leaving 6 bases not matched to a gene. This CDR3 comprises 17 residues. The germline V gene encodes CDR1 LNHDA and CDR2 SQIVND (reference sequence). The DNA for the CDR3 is TGTGCCAGTAGTATAGATCTATCACAGGGGGCTAACTATGGCTACACCTTC. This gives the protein CASSIDLSQGANYGYTF.